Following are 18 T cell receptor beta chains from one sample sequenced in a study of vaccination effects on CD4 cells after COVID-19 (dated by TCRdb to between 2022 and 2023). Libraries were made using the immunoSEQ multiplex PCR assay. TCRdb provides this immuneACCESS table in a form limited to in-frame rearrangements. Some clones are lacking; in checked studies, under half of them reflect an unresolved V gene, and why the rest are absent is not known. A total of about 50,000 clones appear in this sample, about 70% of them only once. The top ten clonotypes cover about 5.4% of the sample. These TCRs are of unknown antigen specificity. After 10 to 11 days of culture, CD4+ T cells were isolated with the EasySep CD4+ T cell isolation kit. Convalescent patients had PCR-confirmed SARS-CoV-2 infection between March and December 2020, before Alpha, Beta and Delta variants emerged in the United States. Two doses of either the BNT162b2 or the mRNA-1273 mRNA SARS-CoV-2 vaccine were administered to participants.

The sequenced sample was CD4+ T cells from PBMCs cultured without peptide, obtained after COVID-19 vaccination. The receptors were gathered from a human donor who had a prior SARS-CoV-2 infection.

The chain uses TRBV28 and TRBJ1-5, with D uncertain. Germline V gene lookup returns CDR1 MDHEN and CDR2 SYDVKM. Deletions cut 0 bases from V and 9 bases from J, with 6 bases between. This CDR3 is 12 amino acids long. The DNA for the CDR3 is TGTGCCAGCAGTTTATGGCAACGGCCCCAGCATTTT. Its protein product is CASSLWQRPQHF.

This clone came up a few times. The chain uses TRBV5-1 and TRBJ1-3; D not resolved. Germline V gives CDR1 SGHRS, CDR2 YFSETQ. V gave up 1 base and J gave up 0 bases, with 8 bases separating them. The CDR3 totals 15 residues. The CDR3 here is CASSLTLNSGNTIYF. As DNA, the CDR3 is TGCGCCAGCAGCTTGACTCTTAACTCTGGAAACACCATATATTTT.

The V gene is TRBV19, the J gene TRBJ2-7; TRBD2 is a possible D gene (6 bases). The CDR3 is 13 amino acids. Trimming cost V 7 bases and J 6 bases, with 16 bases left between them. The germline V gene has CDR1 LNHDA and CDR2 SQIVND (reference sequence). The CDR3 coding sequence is TGTGCCAGTACCCCGGACGGGAGTCGCGAGCAGTACTTC. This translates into CASTPDGSREQYF.

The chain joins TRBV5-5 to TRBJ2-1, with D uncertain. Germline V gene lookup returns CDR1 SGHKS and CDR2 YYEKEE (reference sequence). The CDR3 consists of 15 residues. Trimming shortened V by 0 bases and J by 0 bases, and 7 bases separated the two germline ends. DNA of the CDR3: TGTGCCAGCAGCTTGGTCGTCAGCTCCTACAATGAGCAGTTCTTC. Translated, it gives CASSLVVSSYNEQFF. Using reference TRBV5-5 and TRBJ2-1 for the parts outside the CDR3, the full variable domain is DAGVTQSPTHLIKTRGQQVTLRCSPISGHKSVSWYQQVLGQGPQFIFQYYEKEERGRGNFPDRFSARQFPNYSSELNVNALLLGDSALYLCASSLVVSSYNEQFFGPGTRLTVL.

CDR3 loop: CASRDQGTEAFF. DNA of the CDR3: TGTGCCAGTAGGGACCAGGGGACTGAAGCTTTCTTT. V and J are TRBV19 and TRBJ1-1; tentative D call: TRBD1 (6 bases). CDR1 is LNHDA, CDR2 SQIVND, per germline (reference sequence). V shed 6 bases and J shed 5 bases, with 10 bases lying between them. The CDR3 consists of 12 residues.

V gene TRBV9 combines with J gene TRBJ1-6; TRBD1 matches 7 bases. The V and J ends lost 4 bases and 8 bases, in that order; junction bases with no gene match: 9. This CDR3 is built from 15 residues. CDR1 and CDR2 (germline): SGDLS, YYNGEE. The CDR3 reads CASSPQGDSYSPLHF. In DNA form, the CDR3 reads TGTGCCAGCAGCCCCCAGGGGGACAGTTATTCACCCCTCCACTTT.

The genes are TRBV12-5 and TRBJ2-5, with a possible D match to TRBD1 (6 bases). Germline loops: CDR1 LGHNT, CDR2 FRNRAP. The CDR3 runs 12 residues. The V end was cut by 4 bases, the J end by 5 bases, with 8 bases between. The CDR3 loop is CASGYRVETQYF. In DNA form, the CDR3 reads TGTGCTAGTGGTTACAGGGTCGAGACCCAGTACTTC.

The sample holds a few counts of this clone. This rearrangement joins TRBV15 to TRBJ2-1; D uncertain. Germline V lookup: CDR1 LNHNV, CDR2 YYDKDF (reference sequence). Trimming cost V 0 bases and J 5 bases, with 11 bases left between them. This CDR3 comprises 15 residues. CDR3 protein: CATSRDTRSNNEQFF. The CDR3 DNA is TGTGCCACCAGCAGAGATACTCGGTCTAACAATGAGCAGTTCTTC.

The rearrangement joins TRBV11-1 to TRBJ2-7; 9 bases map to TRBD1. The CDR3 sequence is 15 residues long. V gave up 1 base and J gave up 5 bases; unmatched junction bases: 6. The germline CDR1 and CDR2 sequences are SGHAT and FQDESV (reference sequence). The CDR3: CASSLGDRDGHEQYF. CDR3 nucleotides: TGTGCCAGCAGCTTAGGGGACAGGGACGGACACGAGCAGTACTTC.

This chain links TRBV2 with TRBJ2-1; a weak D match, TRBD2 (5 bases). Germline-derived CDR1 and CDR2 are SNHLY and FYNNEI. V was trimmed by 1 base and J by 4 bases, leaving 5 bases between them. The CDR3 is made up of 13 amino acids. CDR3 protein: CASSEGGYNEQFF. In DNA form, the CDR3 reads TGTGCCAGCAGTGAAGGAGGGTACAATGAGCAGTTCTTC.

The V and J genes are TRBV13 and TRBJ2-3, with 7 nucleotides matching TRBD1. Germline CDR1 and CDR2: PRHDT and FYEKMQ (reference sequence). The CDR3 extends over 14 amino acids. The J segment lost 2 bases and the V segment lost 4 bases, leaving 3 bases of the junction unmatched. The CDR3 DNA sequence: TGTGCCAGCAGCTACGGGACAGTCACAGATACGCAGTATTTT. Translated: CASSYGTVTDTQYF.

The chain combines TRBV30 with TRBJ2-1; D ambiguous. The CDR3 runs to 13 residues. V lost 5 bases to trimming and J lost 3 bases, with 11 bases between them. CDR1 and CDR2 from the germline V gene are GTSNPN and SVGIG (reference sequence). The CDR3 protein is CAWRLLGYNEQFF. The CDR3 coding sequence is TGTGCCTGGCGTCTTCTGGGCTACAATGAGCAGTTCTTC. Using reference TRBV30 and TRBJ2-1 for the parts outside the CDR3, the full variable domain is SQTIHQWPATLVQPVGSPLSLECTVEGTSNPNLYWYRQAAGRGLQLLFYSVGIGQISSEVPQNLSASRPQDRQFILSSKKLLLSDSGFYLCAWRLLGYNEQFFGPGTRLTVL.

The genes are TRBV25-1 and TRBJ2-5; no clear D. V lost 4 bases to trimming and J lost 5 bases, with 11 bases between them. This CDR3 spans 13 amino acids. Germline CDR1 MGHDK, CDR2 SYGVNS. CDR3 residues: CASSVGSLETQYF. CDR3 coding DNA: TGTGCCAGCAGTGTTGGCTCGTTGGAGACCCAGTACTTC.

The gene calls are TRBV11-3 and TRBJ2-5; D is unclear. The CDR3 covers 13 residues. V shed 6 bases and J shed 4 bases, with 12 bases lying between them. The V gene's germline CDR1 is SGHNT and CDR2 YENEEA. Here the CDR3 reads CASSRDITETQYF. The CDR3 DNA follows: TGTGCCAGCAGTAGAGACATCACAGAGACCCAGTACTTC. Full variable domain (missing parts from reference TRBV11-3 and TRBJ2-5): EAGVVQSPRYKIIEKKQPVAFWCNPISGHNTLYWYLQNLGQGPELLIRYENEEAVDDSQLPKDRFSAERLKGVDSTLKIQPAELGDSAVYLCASSRDITETQYFGPGTRLLVL.

Here the CDR3 DNA reads TGTGCCAGCAGCTCCGTGGCGCTCTATGGCTACACCTTC. Residues: CASSSVALYGYTF. The J gene is TRBJ1-2, the V gene TRBV7-2, with D unclear. The CDR3 is made up of 13 amino acids. Trimming took 4 bases from V and 4 from J, leaving 10 bases between them. Looked up from germline, CDR1 is SGHTA and CDR2 is FQGNSA.

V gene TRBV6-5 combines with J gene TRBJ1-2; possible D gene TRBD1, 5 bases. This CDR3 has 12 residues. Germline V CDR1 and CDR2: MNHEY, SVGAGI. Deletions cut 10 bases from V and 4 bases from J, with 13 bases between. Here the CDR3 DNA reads TGTGCCACGCAGGGATTCGGCTATGGCTACACCTTC. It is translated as CATQGFGYGYTF.

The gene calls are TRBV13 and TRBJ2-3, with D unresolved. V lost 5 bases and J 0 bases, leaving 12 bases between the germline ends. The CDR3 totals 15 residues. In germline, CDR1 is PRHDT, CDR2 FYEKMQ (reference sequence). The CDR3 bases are TGTGCCAGCAGCCCTGGGCGGCTAAGCACAGATACGCAGTATTTT. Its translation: CASSPGRLSTDTQYF.

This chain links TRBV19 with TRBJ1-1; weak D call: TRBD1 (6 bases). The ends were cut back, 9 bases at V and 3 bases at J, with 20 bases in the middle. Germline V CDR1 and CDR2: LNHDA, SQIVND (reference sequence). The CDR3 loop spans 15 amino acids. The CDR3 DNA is TGTGCCAGCAGGACAGCCCTGTACGTGGACACTGAAGCTTTCTTT. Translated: CASRTALYVDTEAFF.